There are a few counts of the clone carrying this T cell receptor (beta chain). Its antigen remains unknown. The data originate from a study of Ad26.COV2.S vaccination and SARS-CoV-2 variants. The junction had 4 bases not matched to a gene; V was cut back by 5 bases and J by 6 bases. Looked up from germline, CDR1 is SEHNR and CDR2 is FQNEAQ (reference sequence). The CDR3 has 13 amino acids. Broader study findings: Comparable non-spike TCR breadth was observed in vaccine and placebo recipients.

Libraries were prepared by immunoSEQ multiplex PCR; TCRdb keeps only in-frame clonotypes and omits some of them. The sample contains 440,000 or so clones, 80% to 95% of which appear only once. Stated treatment: roughly 20 received Ad26.COV2.S at low or high dose, single or two shots; 5 received placebo; per-sample allocation not given. Sample collection was performed on day 63 after the first vaccine or placebo injection. This sample comprised peripheral blood, obtained in a trial of Ad26.COV2.S vaccine versus placebo. This receptor was obtained from a person between 18 and 60 years old who received the Ad26.COV2.S COVID-19 vaccine or a placebo. The genes are TRBV7-9 and TRBJ2-7, with 10 bases identical to TRBD2. The CDR3 DNA reads TGTGCCAGCAGCGCTCTAGCGGGAGTCGAGCAGTACTTC. Amino acids: CASSALAGVEQYF. Full variable domain (missing parts from reference TRBV7-9 and TRBJ2-7): DTGVSQNPRHKITKRGQNVTFRCDPISEHNRLYWYRQTLGQGPEFLTYFQNEAQLEKSRLLSDRFSAERPKGSFSTLEIQRTEQGDSAMYLCASSALAGVEQYFGPGTRLTVT.